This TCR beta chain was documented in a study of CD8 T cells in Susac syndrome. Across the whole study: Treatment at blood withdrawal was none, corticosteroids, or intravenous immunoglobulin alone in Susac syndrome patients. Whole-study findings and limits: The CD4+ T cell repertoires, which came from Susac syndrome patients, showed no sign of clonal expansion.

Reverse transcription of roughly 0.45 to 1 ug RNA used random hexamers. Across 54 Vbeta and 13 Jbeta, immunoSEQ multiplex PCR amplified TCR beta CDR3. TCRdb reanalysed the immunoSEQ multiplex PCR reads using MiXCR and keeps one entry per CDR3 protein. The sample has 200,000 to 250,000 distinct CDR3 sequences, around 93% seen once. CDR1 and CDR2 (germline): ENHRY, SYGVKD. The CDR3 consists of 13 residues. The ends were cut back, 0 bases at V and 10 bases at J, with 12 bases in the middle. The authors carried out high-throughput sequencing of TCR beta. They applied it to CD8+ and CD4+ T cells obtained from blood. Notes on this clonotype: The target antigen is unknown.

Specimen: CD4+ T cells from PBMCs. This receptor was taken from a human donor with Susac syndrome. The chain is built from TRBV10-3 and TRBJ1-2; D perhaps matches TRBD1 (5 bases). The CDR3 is CAISESRGEVYTF. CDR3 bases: TGTGCCATCAGTGAGTCGAGGGGAGAGGTCTACACCTTC.